One sample yielded the 21 T cell receptor beta chains listed below, sequenced in a study of T cell responses to AZD1222 COVID-19 vaccine. Using immunoSEQ multiplex PCR, the repertoire was profiled, and TCRdb retains in-frame clones only, with some absent. The table lists over 85,000 clones, 88% of them singletons. Source: peripheral blood, taken on day 0 of AZD1222 vaccination. The receptors stem from an adult in good health.

The CDR3 DNA is TGTGCCAGCAGGTCAGGTAGGGGGCGCGTGGACACTGAAGCTTTCTTT. Translating it yields CASRSGRGRVDTEAFF. This chain links TRBV7-2 with TRBJ1-1, with TRBD1 matching over 7 bases. The CDR3 length is 16 residues. The V segment lost 6 bases and the J segment 3 bases; nucleotides outside the gene matches: 13. Germline CDR1 and CDR2: SGHTA and FQGNSA.

The rearrangement joins TRBV18 to TRBJ1-6, with 10 positions matching TRBD1. The CDR3 has 14 amino acids. From germline, CDR1 is KGHSH and CDR2 LQKENI. The V gene end was trimmed by 3 bases and the J gene end by 7 bases; junction bases not matched to a gene: 0. CDR3 region: CASSPGQGNSPLHF. CDR3 in DNA: TGTGCCAGCTCACCGGGACAGGGGAATTCACCCCTCCACTTT.

This clone is a singleton in its sample. This CDR3 is CASSPGAGGTYEQYF. DNA for the CDR3: TGCGCCAGCAGCCCGGGGGCGGGAGGGACCTACGAGCAGTACTTC. The chain recombines TRBV4-1 with TRBJ2-7, with TRBD2 matching 9 bases. The V gene end was trimmed by 4 bases and the J gene end by 2 bases; junction bases not matched to a gene: 6. Germline V CDR1 and CDR2: MGHRA, YSYEKL. The CDR3 consists of 15 residues.

The J gene is TRBJ1-2, the V gene TRBV6-1; 9 bases line up with TRBD1. This CDR3 contains 14 residues. V shed 3 bases, J shed 8 bases, and the junction held 7 bases outside the gene matches. Looked up from germline, CDR1 is MNHNS and CDR2 is SASEGT. Written as DNA, the CDR3 is TGTGCCAGCAGTGACGGGACAGGGCTTGTCGGCTACACCTTC. Its protein product is CASSDGTGLVGYTF.

The rearrangement uses TRBV19 and TRBJ1-4, with 7 bases that match TRBD1. Germline CDR1 is LNHDA and CDR2 is SQIVND (reference sequence). J lost 3 bases, V lost 6 bases, and 7 bases had no gene match. This CDR3 spans 15 amino acids. CDR3: CASRDRVAPNEKLFF. The CDR3 coding sequence is TGTGCCAGTAGAGACAGGGTTGCTCCTAATGAAAAACTGTTTTTT.

V and J are TRBV5-1 and TRBJ1-1, with D unclear. V lost 4 bases, J lost 1 base, and 11 bases lay in between. The germline gives CDR1 SGHRS, CDR2 YFSETQ. The CDR3 extends over 14 amino acids. CDR3: CASSPGGSNTEAFF. The CDR3 coding sequence is TGCGCCAGCAGCCCGGGAGGTTCGAACACTGAAGCTTTCTTT.

The CDR3 is CATSDLSSTSSDEQFF. CDR3 DNA: TGTGCCACCAGTGATTTGAGCAGCACCAGCAGCGATGAGCAGTTCTTC. V is TRBV24-1 and J is TRBJ2-1; D is undetermined. The CDR3 is made up of 16 amino acids. V shed 0 bases and J shed 8 bases, with 16 bases lying between them. CDR1 is KGHDR and CDR2 is SFDVKD in the germline V gene.

V gene TRBV19 combines with J gene TRBJ1-4; D uncertain. V lost 3 bases, J lost 10 bases, and 15 bases lay in between. The CDR3 length is 14 residues. Germline lookup yields CDR1 LNHDA and CDR2 SQIVND (reference sequence). The CDR3 nucleotides read TGTGCCAGTAGTATTCGGGAATTCGCGGGAAAACTGTTTTTT. Translating gives CASSIREFAGKLFF.

The J gene is TRBJ1-2, the V gene TRBV20-1; D is ambiguous. This CDR3 comprises 10 residues. Trimming stripped 3 bases from V and 3 bases from J, with 2 bases between. The germline V gene encodes CDR1 DFQATT and CDR2 SNEGSKA (reference sequence). The CDR3 nucleotides read TGCAGTGCTAGCCACTATGGCTACACCTTC. Its protein product is CSASHYGYTF.

The chain is built from TRBV5-8 and TRBJ2-7; D is perhaps TRBD1 or TRBD2 (6 bases each). V was cut by 4 bases and J by 2 bases, with 19 bases left in between. There are 16 residues in the CDR3. Germline loops: CDR1 SGHTS, CDR2 YDEGEE. The CDR3 DNA follows: TGTGCCAGCAGCCCTCAGAGGGGGACTCACGCCTACGAGCAGTACTTC. As protein: CASSPQRGTHAYEQYF.

V usage is TRBV5-1 and J usage is TRBJ1-1; 9 bases are shared with TRBD1. With V trimmed by 4 bases and J by 4 bases, 5 bases remained unmatched. This CDR3 is 14 amino acids long. Germline-derived CDR1 and CDR2 are SGHRS and YFSETQ. The CDR3: CASSDRDRATEAFF. The CDR3 nucleotides read TGCGCCAGCAGCGACCGGGACAGGGCCACTGAAGCTTTCTTT.

The chain employs TRBV24-1 and TRBJ2-1; D could derive from TRBD1 or TRBD2 (6 bases each). Trimming removed 3 bases at V and 0 bases at J, with 11 bases between. Germline CDR1 reads KGHDR; CDR2 reads SFDVKD. The CDR3 contains 16 residues. The CDR3 coding sequence is TGTGCCACCAGTGATAGTGGGGGGCACTCCTACAATGAGCAGTTCTTC. Protein sequence: CATSDSGGHSYNEQFF.

This sequence joins TRBV5-4 and TRBJ1-1; D is ambiguous. V gave up 4 bases and J gave up 3 bases, with 10 bases separating them. In germline, CDR1 is SGHNT, CDR2 YYREEE (reference sequence). The length of the CDR3 is 13 residues. DNA for the CDR3: TGTGCCAGCAGCCAAAATCGCCACACTGAAGCTTTCTTT. This sequence encodes CASSQNRHTEAFF.

This rearrangement joins TRBV5-5 to TRBJ2-6; D not certain. This CDR3 region has 16 residues. The germline V gene has CDR1 SGHKS and CDR2 YYEKEE (reference sequence). The V end lost 2 bases, the J end lost 4 bases, and 13 bases lay between the germline ends. DNA of the CDR3: TGTGCCAGCAGCTTTTTAATAGCTGCCGGGGCCAACGTCCTGACTTTC. Its protein product is CASSFLIAAGANVLTF.

The rearrangement uses TRBV5-1 and TRBJ1-1, with 7 bases matching TRBD1. Germline V gives CDR1 SGHRS, CDR2 YFSETQ. The CDR3 extends over 15 amino acids. The junction had 10 bases not matched to a gene; V was cut back by 4 bases and J by 4 bases. This CDR3 is CASSLRQGEGTEAFF. The CDR3 DNA follows: TGCGCCAGCAGCCTCCGACAGGGCGAGGGCACTGAAGCTTTCTTT.

This clone was found a few times. The chain joins TRBV14 to TRBJ2-6; 7 positions match TRBD2. The junction had 3 bases not matched to a gene; V was cut back by 4 bases and J by 0 bases. The CDR3 consists of 16 residues. Germline CDR1 SGHDN, CDR2 FVKESK. The CDR3 coding sequence is TGTGCCAGCAGCCCGGGGGGATACTCTGGGGCCAACGTCCTGACTTTC. This gives the protein CASSPGGYSGANVLTF. The full variable domain, its missing parts supplied by reference TRBV14 and TRBJ2-6, is EAGVTQFPSHSVIEKGQTVTLRCDPISGHDNLYWYRRVMGKEIKFLLHFVKESKQDESGMPNNRFLAERTGGTYSTLKVQPAELEDSGVYFCASSPGGYSGANVLTFGAGSRLTVL.

The chain combines TRBV6-1 with TRBJ1-4; D is unclear. The CDR3 has 16 amino acids. The germline gives CDR1 MNHNS, CDR2 SASEGT. The V and J ends lost 1 base and 8 bases respectively, with 17 bases between them. The CDR3 region is CASSEESPSLGEKLFF. The DNA for the CDR3 is TGTGCCAGCAGTGAAGAATCTCCCTCACTGGGGGAAAAACTGTTTTTT.

This chain uses TRBV5-1 with TRBJ1-2; 12 nucleotides agree with TRBD1. The germline gives CDR1 SGHRS, CDR2 YFSETQ. The CDR3 has 18 amino acids. The junction had 10 bases not matched to a gene; V was cut back by 2 bases and J by 2 bases. Here the CDR3 DNA reads TGCGCCAGCAGCTTAAATCCGGGACAGGGGGCCTCGAACTATGGCTACACCTTC. Amino acid sequence: CASSLNPGQGASNYGYTF.

This clone was detected a few times. This chain joins TRBV6-1 and TRBJ1-1, with D uncertain. V was shortened by 1 base and J by 3 bases, with 6 bases between the two germline ends. The CDR3 loop spans 13 amino acids. Germline-derived CDR1 and CDR2 are MNHNS and SASEGT. The CDR3 loop reads CASSEGRYTEAFF. The CDR3 DNA reads as TGTGCCAGCAGTGAAGGCCGATACACTGAAGCTTTCTTT.

The chain employs TRBV7-6 and TRBJ1-5; no clear D. V was trimmed by 5 bases and J by 5 bases, leaving 10 bases between them. This CDR3 comprises 13 residues. CDR1 is SGHVS, CDR2 FNYEAQ, per germline. CDR3 DNA: TGTGCCAGCAGCCTCACGCCTGATCAGCCCCAGCATTTT. Translating it yields CASSLTPDQPQHF.

The chain recombines TRBV2 with TRBJ2-2, with TRBD1 as a possible D gene (5 bases). Trimming removed 7 bases at V and 0 bases at J, with 15 bases between. Germline CDR1 is SNHLY and CDR2 is FYNNEI. The CDR3 contains 16 residues. CDR3 protein: CASMLEQTANTGELFF. CDR3 DNA sequence: TGTGCCAGCATGTTAGAACAGACAGCGAACACCGGGGAGCTGTTTTTT.